This T cell receptor beta chain was documented in a study of cytomegalovirus exposure and HLA in healthy donors. Overall study context: The roughly 130 validation repertoires used the same platform as the approximately 620 first-cohort repertoires (as reported by a later analysis).

The assay was immunoSEQ multiplex PCR, and TCRdb's table has in-frame clones only and misses some. The data show 140,000 to 150,000 clones, approximately 86% seen once. The CDR3 is made up of 13 amino acids. CDR1 and CDR2 (germline): KGHSH, LQKENI. V was cut by 3 bases and J by 1 base, with 5 bases left in between. Turning to this clone: The antigen is undetermined.

General study results and limits: TCR beta chains numbering some 150 were designated cytomegalovirus-associated.

The validation cohort, a group of 120 subjects, included the donors and was separate from the roughly 700-subject first cohort. Sequenced input: PBMCs. This receptor was taken from a man younger than 30 in good health and CMV-seropositive. The V call is TRBV18, the J call TRBJ2-3; TRBD2 might be the D (5 bases). The CDR3 coding sequence is TGTGCCAGCTCACCGAGGGGCACAGATACGCAGTATTTT. It specifies CASSPRGTDTQYF.